These T cell receptor beta chains were read from a single sample in a study of blood T cells in healthy people across ages. TCRdb processed the 5' RACE reads anew with MiXCR; each CDR3 protein has one entry. The data show 700,000 to 850,000 distinct CDR3 sequences, around half seen once. Sequenced input: blood. All receptors derive from a man aged 80 or over in good health. Each CDR3 is given without its conserved first and last residue. Fields, in order: V gene, clone size, J gene, CDR3 protein. Clone size appears in some rows only: once, few, many, or a class for an expanded clone.

TRBV5-1	NA	TRBJ2-7	ASSGTGNSYEQY
TRBV20-1	NA	TRBJ2-6	SARLTSGANVLT
TRBV12-3/TRBV12-4	NA	TRBJ1-5	ASSFQGSGNQPQH
TRBV3-1	NA	TRBJ2-5	ASGTQVFQETQY
TRBV11-2	NA	TRBJ2-5	ASSVGLALQETQY
TRBV7-2	few	TRBJ1-2	ASSLRDLTVNYGYT
TRBV9	NA	TRBJ2-1	ASSSRLRGIYNEQF
TRBV5-1	NA	TRBJ1-1	ASSRPDGGRTEAF
TRBV7-9	NA	TRBJ1-1	ASTMAGLNTEAF
TRBV7-2	NA	NA	ASSVAGSAYEQY
TRBV2	NA	TRBJ1-1	ASSEFGGNTEAF
TRBV20-1	NA	TRBJ1-2	SAREGVYGYT
TRBV5-1	NA	TRBJ1-1	ASSLVGDGVTEAF
TRBV6-2/TRBV6-3	NA	TRBJ2-4	ANSPPGGEKGNIQY
TRBV29-1	NA	TRBJ1-2	SAQSYNYGYT
TRBV5-1	few	TRBJ2-1	ASSSEGSSYNEQF
TRBV29-1	few	TRBJ1-1	SVEGAGVLTEAF
TRBV25-1	NA	TRBJ2-5	ASSALDTVREQY
TRBV20-1	NA	TRBJ2-5	SARENRGQEETQY
TRBV28	once	TRBJ2-1	ASSRRFMSSYNEQF
TRBV10-3	NA	TRBJ2-2	AIRLEAPNTGELF
TRBV9	NA	TRBJ2-7	ASSVEPDYNEQY
TRBV30	few	TRBJ2-5	AGTGARETQY
TRBV15	NA	TRBJ2-7	ATSRDRSEPYEQY
TRBV6-2/TRBV6-3	NA	TRBJ2-7	ASSWVDGLLGEQY
TRBV7-9	NA	TRBJ1-6	ASSLVLGIIEAPLH
TRBV6-5	NA	TRBJ2-7	ASSYTSGTSGGEQY
TRBV2	few	TRBJ2-7	ASMAAGWSYEQY
TRBV18	NA	TRBJ2-5	ASSLSQKETQY
TRBV12-3/TRBV12-4	NA	TRBJ2-1	ASSSRTSGEQF
TRBV5-1	NA	TRBJ2-3	ASGPRTGASTDTQY
TRBV25-1	few	TRBJ1-2	ASSEPGTGVMSGYT
TRBV7-9	few	TRBJ2-3	ASSVARGGGDTQY
TRBV7-3	few	TRBJ2-3	ASSLRGRSGNQRADTQY
TRBV7-2	NA	TRBJ1-2	ASSPGQRISYT
TRBV3-1	NA	TRBJ1-1	ASSQEGGMNTEAF
TRBV2	NA	TRBJ2-5	ASSSRVDEQY
TRBV7-2	many	TRBJ2-1	ASSQGSSYNEQF
TRBV7-2	few	TRBJ1-1	ASSFSVSTEAF
TRBV6-1	NA	TRBJ2-1	ASSFLLSSYNEQF
TRBV4-1	NA	TRBJ2-4	ASSQGTQSGIAKNIQY
TRBV3-1	NA	TRBJ1-6	ASSQGGQWNSPLH
TRBV5-5	NA	TRBJ1-1	ASSTGQAGGRFTEAF
TRBV12-5	NA	TRBJ2-2	ASAWTVNTGELF
TRBV3-1	NA	TRBJ2-4	ASSQDSTSGRAEQY
TRBV27	NA	TRBJ2-1	ASSLSMGRAYNEQF
TRBV12-3/TRBV12-4	NA	TRBJ1-4	ASTSGTGIFEKLF
TRBV5-1	few	TRBJ2-1	ASMLAGGENEQF
TRBV12-3/TRBV12-4	NA	TRBJ2-1	ASRGGSYYNEQF
TRBV2	NA	TRBJ1-6	ASKSGSSGYNSPLH